The sample holds many counts of the clone carrying this TCR beta chain. These data originate in a study of early T cells in non-severe SARS-CoV-2 infection. cDNA molecules, individually, were tagged with unique molecular identifiers. In TCRdb, the 5' RACE reads were re-called with MiXCR into one record per CDR3 protein. The sample lists 37,000 or so distinct CDR3 sequences, roughly 6% occurring once. Trimming removed 6 bases from V and 1 base from J; junction bases left unmatched: 6. Germline V gives CDR1 MDHEN, CDR2 SYDVKM. This CDR3 is built from 15 residues. This receptor was taken from an adult who was a healthcare worker with PCR-confirmed SARS-CoV-2 infection or an uninfected control (not recorded which). The chain recombines TRBV28 with TRBJ1-5, with 7 bases aligning to TRBD1. Sequenced input: whole blood. CDR3 sequence: CASRRTGGSNQPQHF. CDR3 sequence (DNA): TGTGCCAGCAGAAGGACAGGCGGAAGCAATCAGCCCCAGCATTTT.